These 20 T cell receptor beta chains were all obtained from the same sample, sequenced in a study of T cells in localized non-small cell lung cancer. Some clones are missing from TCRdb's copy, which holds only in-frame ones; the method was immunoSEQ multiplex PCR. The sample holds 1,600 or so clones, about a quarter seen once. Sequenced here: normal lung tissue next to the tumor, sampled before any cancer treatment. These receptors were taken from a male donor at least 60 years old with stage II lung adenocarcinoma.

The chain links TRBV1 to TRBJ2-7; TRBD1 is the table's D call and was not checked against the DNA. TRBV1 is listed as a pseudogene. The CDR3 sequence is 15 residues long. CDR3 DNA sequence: TGCGCCAGCAGCCTTTCAGGACAGGGCGCCTACGAGCAGTACTTC. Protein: CASSLSGQGAYEQYF.

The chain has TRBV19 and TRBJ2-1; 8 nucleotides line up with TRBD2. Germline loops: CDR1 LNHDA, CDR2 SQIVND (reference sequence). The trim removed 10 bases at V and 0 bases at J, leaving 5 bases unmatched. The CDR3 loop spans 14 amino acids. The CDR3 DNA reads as TGTGCCACCCGTAGCGGGATCTCCTACAATGAGCAGTTCTTC. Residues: CATRSGISYNEQFF.

The chain's CDR3 is CATSQGAIGTDTQYF. CDR3 DNA: TGCGCCACCTCCCAAGGGGCTATAGGGACAGATACGCAGTATTTT. The V and J genes are TRBV5-1 and TRBJ2-3; D might be TRBD1 (5 bases). Germline assignment: CDR1 SGHRS and CDR2 YFSETQ. The V end lost 9 bases, the J end lost 3 bases, and 20 bases lay between the germline ends. The CDR3 has 15 residues.

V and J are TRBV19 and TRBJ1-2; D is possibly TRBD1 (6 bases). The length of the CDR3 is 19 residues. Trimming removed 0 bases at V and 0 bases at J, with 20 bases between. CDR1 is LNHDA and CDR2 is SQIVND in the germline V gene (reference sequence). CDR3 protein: CASSIDLQARGFTNYGYTF. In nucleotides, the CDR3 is TGTGCCAGTAGTATAGATCTACAGGCCAGGGGTTTTACTAACTATGGCTACACCTTC.

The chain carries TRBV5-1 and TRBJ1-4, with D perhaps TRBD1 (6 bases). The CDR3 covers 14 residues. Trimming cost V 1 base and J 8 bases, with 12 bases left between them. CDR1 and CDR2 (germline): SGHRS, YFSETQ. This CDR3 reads CASSLNKGEEKLFF. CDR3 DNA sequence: TGCGCCAGCAGCTTGAATAAGGGGGAAGAAAAACTGTTTTTT. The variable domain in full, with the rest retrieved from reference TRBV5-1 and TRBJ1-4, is KAGVTQTPRYLIKTRGQQVTLSCSPISGHRSVSWYQQTPGQGLQFLFEYFSETQRNKGNFPGRFSGRQFSNSRSEMNVSTLELGDSALYLCASSLNKGEEKLFFGSGTQLSVL.

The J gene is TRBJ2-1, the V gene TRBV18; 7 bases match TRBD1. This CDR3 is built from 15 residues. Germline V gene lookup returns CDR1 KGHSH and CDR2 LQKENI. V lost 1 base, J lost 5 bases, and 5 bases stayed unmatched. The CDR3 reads CASSPQGAWDNEQFF. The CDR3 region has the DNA TGTGCCAGCTCACCACAGGGGGCGTGGGACAATGAGCAGTTCTTC.

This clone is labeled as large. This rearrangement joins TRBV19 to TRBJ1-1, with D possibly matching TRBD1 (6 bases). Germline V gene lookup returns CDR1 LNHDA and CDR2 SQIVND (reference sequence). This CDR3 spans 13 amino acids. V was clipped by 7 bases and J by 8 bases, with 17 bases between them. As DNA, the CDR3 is TGTGCCAGTATAGGCAAGGGGGGGACCGAAGCTTTCTTT. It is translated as CASIGKGGTEAFF.

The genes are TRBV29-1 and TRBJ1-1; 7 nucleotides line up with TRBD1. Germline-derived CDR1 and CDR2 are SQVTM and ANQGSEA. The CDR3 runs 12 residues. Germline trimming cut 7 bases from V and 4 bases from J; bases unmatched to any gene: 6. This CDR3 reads CSARQGPTEAFF. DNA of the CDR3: TGCAGCGCACGACAGGGACCCACTGAAGCTTTCTTT. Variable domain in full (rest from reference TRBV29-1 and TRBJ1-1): SAVISQKPSRDICQRGTSLTIQCQVDSQVTMMFWYRQQPGQSLTLIATANQGSEATYESGFVIDKFPISRPNLTFSTLTVSNMSPEDSSIYLCSARQGPTEAFFGQGTRLTVV.

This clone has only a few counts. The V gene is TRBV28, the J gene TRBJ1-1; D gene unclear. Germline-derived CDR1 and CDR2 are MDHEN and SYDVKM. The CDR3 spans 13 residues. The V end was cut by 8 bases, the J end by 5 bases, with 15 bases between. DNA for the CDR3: TGTGCCAGCGAACTGGCGTCCGGGACTGAAGCTTTCTTT. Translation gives CASELASGTEAFF.

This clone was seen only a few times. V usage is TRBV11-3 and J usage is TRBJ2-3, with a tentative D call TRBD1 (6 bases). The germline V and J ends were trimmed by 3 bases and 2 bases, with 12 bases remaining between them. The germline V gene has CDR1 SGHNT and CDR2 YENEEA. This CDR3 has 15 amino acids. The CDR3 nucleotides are TGTGCCAGCAGCTTGGGACACGAACCCACAGATACGCAGTATTTT. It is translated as CASSLGHEPTDTQYF.

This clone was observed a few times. The CDR3 DNA sequence: TGTGCCAGCAGTTACTCGGTCTCGTATGGCTACACCTTC. It translates to CASSYSVSYGYTF. V is TRBV6-8 and J is TRBJ1-2; D is ambiguous. Per germline, CDR1 MNHGY and CDR2 SAAAGT. The CDR3 has 13 amino acids. Trimming removed 0 bases at V and 5 bases at J, with 7 bases between.

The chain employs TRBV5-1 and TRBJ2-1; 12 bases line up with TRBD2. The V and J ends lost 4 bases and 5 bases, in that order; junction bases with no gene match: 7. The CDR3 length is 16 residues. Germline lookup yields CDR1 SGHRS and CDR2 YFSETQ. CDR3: CASSTGLAGTNNEQFF. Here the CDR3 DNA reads TGCGCCAGCAGCACGGGACTAGCGGGCACAAACAATGAGCAGTTCTTC.

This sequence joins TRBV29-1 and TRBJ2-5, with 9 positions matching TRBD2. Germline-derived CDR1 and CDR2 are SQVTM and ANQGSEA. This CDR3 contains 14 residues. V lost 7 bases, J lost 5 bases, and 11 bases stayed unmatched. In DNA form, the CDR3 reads TGCAGCGCCCCGGCGGGGGGGTATGGGGAGACCCAGTACTTC. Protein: CSAPAGGYGETQYF.

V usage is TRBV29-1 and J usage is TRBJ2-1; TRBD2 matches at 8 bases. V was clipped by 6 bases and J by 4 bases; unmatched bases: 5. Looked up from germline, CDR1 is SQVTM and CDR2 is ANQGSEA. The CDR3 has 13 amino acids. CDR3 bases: TGCAGCGTAGCGGGGGAAATATACAATGAGCAGTTCTTC. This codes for CSVAGEIYNEQFF.

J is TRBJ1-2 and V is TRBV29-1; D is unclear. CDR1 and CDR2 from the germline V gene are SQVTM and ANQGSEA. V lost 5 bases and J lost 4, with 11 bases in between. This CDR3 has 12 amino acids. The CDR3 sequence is CSVSGVGYGYTF. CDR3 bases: TGCAGCGTTAGCGGGGTCGGCTATGGCTACACCTTC.

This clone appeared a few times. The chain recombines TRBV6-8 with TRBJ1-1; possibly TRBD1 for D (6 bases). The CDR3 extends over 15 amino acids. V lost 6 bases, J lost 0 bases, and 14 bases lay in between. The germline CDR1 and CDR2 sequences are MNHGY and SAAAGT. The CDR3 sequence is CASRPRTDMNTEAFF. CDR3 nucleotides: TGTGCCAGCAGACCTAGGACAGACATGAACACTGAAGCTTTCTTT.

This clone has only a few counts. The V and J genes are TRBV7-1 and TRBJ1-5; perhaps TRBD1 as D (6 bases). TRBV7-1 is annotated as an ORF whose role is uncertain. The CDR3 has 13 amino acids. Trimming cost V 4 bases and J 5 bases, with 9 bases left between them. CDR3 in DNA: TGTGCCAGCAGCTTATCAGGGGATCAGCCCCAGCATTTT. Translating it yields CASSLSGDQPQHF.

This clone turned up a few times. The CDR3 here is CASTMGGTEAFF. The CDR3 nucleotides are TGTGCCTCGACCATGGGGGGGACTGAAGCTTTCTTT. V is TRBV30 and J is TRBJ1-1; the D gene is possibly TRBD1 (5 bases). CDR3 length: 12 residues. V lost 7 bases to trimming and J lost 5 bases, with 14 bases between them. Germline V gene data show CDR1 as GTSNPN and CDR2 as SVGIG (reference sequence).

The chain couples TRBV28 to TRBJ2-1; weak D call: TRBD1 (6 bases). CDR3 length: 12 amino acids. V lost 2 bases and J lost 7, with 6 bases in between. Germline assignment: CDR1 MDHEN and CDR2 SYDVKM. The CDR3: CASSLRGNEQFF. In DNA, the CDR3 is TGTGCCAGCAGTTTAAGGGGGAATGAGCAGTTCTTC.

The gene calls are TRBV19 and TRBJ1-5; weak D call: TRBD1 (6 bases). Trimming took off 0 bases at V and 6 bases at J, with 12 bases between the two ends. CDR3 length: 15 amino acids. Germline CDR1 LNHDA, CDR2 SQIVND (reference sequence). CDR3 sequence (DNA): TGTGCCAGTAGTATAGATCGCAGGGGCGGTCAGCCCCAGCATTTT. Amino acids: CASSIDRRGGQPQHF.